This entry lists 32 T cell receptor beta chains sequenced from one sample in a study of cytomegalovirus exposure and HLA in healthy donors. Primers for the PCR totalled 60 Vbeta and 13 Jbeta. Using immunoSEQ multiplex PCR, the repertoire was profiled, and TCRdb retains in-frame clones only, with some absent. The table lists 140,000 or so clones, around 85% of them singletons. Sequencing used PBMCs. These receptors came from a woman in her twenties or thirties in good health and CMV-seronegative.

The CDR3 sequence is CASIPRDRETQYF. DNA of the CDR3: TGTGCCAGCATTCCGAGGGATCGAGAGACCCAGTACTTC. This sequence joins TRBV2 and TRBJ2-5; TRBD2 might be the D (5 bases). Germline V gives CDR1 SNHLY, CDR2 FYNNEI. Trimming took off 7 bases at V and 4 bases at J, with 13 bases between the two ends. The CDR3 spans 13 residues. Filled out from reference TRBV2 and TRBJ2-5, the complete variable domain reads EPEVTQTPSHQVTQMGQEVILRCVPISNHLYFYWYRQILGQKVEFLVSFYNNEISEKSEIFDDQFSVERPDGSNFTLKIRSTKLEDSAMYFCASIPRDRETQYFGPGTRLLVL.

The rearrangement links TRBV30 to TRBJ2-5; no definite D call. The CDR3 extends over 13 amino acids. Trimming pared 4 bases from V and 1 base from J, leaving 10 bases between. The germline V gene encodes CDR1 GTSNPN and CDR2 SVGIG (reference sequence). Here the CDR3 DNA reads TGTGCCTGGAATGGCTTTACCCAAGAGACCCAGTACTTC. This gives the protein CAWNGFTQETQYF.

The chain uses TRBV6-5 and TRBJ1-6; 8 bases map to TRBD1. The germline gives CDR1 MNHEY, CDR2 SVGAGI. This CDR3 region has 16 residues. J was trimmed by 10 bases and V by 4 bases; bases with no gene match: 12. The CDR3 bases are TGTGCCAGCAGTTCTGGAGGACAGGGAACGAGGTCACCCCTCCACTTT. It is translated as CASSSGGQGTRSPLHF.

V and J are TRBV18 and TRBJ1-1; D not resolved. The CDR3 is 12 amino acids. V was shortened by 7 bases and J by 1 base, with 7 bases between the two germline ends. Germline-derived CDR1 and CDR2 are KGHSH and LQKENI. CDR3 sequence reads: CASFWANTEAFF. For the CDR3, the DNA is TGTGCCAGCTTTTGGGCGAACACTGAAGCTTTCTTT.

Regarding this clone: One junction end does not reproduce the germline sequence, and a read error may be involved. The V gene is TRBV7-9, the J gene TRBJ2-6; TRBD1 aligns across 11 bases. The CDR3 consists of 18 residues. Germline loops: CDR1 SEHNR, CDR2 FQNEAQ (reference sequence). The CDR3 sequence: CSSSSRDRGESGANVLTF. Written as DNA, the CDR3 is TGTTCCAGCAGCTCCCGGGACAGGGGGGAGTCTGGGGCCAACGTCCTGACTTTC.

The chain links TRBV19 to TRBJ2-1; maybe TRBD1 (6 bases). V lost 2 bases to trimming and J lost 5 bases, with 13 bases between them. Per the germline V gene, CDR1 is LNHDA and CDR2 is SQIVND (reference sequence). The CDR3 contains 15 residues. This CDR3 reads CASSIHRDVDNEQFF. CDR3 DNA sequence: TGTGCCAGTAGTATACACAGGGATGTAGACAATGAGCAGTTCTTC.

V gene TRBV5-6 combines with J gene TRBJ1-5; 7 bases agree with TRBD1. After removal of 0 bases from V and 2 bases from J, the junction contained 5 bases not matched to a gene. Germline CDR1 reads SGHDT; CDR2 reads YYEEEE. CDR3 length equals 16 residues. CDR3 nucleotides: TGTGCCAGCAGCTTGGGGGGACAGCCCCGCAATCAGCCCCAGCATTTT. Translation: CASSLGGQPRNQPQHF. Filled out from reference TRBV5-6 and TRBJ1-5, the complete variable domain reads DAGVTQSPTHLIKTRGQQVTLRCSPKSGHDTVSWYQQALGQGPQFIFQYYEEEERQRGNFPDRFSGHQFPNYSSELNVNALLLGDSALYLCASSLGGQPRNQPQHFGDGTRLSIL.

This chain uses TRBV7-2 with TRBJ1-5; weak D call: TRBD1 (6 bases). The CDR3 contains 15 residues. Germline V gene data show CDR1 as SGHTA and CDR2 as FQGNSA. V was pared by 4 bases and J by 3 bases, with 13 bases between. DNA for the CDR3: TGTGCCAGCAGCTCGGGCACAGGGCCCAATCAGCCCCAGCATTTT. It encodes CASSSGTGPNQPQHF.

The rearrangement uses TRBV28 and TRBJ1-6, with D possibly matching TRBD1 (5 bases). Germline CDR1 and CDR2: MDHEN and SYDVKM. Trimming removed 4 bases from V and 10 bases from J, with 17 bases in between. There are 15 residues in the CDR3. CDR3 sequence: CASSSGSLGGSPLHF. The DNA for the CDR3 is TGTGCCAGCAGTTCCGGAAGCCTGGGGGGGTCACCCCTCCACTTT.

This clone was detected once. The V call is TRBV5-8, the J call TRBJ1-4; 8 bases align to TRBD1. This CDR3 contains 15 residues. V shed 1 base and J 7 bases; nucleotides not matched to a gene: 6. Germline-derived CDR1 and CDR2 are SGHTS and YDEGEE. The CDR3 DNA sequence: TGTGCCAGCAGCTTGTGGGCAGGGGGCGGTGAAAAACTGTTTTTT. This sequence encodes CASSLWAGGGEKLFF.

This chain connects TRBV29-1 to TRBJ2-1, with 9 bases lining up with TRBD2. The J segment lost 5 bases and the V segment lost 5 bases, leaving 7 bases of the junction unmatched. CDR1 is SQVTM and CDR2 is ANQGSEA in the germline V gene. The CDR3 is 14 residues long. The CDR3 region has the DNA TGCAGCGTTCCCGGGACTAGCTTAAACAATGAGCAGTTCTTC. Translating gives CSVPGTSLNNEQFF.

The chain couples TRBV30 to TRBJ1-5, with unresolved D. The CDR3 runs to 12 residues. V lost 2 bases and J lost 7, with 9 bases in between. Germline CDR1 reads GTSNPN; CDR2 reads SVGIG (reference sequence). CDR3 in DNA: TGTGCCTGGAGTCTAGTTGGGCAGCCCCAGCATTTT. Translated: CAWSLVGQPQHF.

The chain combines TRBV12-5 with TRBJ1-5; 7 bases are a match to TRBD1. V lost 5 bases to trimming and J lost 3 bases; unmatched junction nucleotides: 4. Germline lookup yields CDR1 LGHNT and CDR2 FRNRAP. This CDR3 is 14 amino acids long. The CDR3 bases are TGTGCTAGTGGTCTAGGACAGGCCAATCAGCCCCAGCATTTT. Its protein is CASGLGQANQPQHF.

The chain links TRBV30 to TRBJ2-1, with 9 bases matching TRBD2. The V segment lost 2 bases and the J segment 8 bases; nucleotides outside the gene matches: 13. This CDR3 comprises 16 residues. Looked up from germline, CDR1 is GTSNPN and CDR2 is SVGIG (reference sequence). Written as DNA, the CDR3 is TGTGCCTGGAGTAAGTTAGCGGGGGTCCCTGGAGATGAGCAGTTCTTC. Residues: CAWSKLAGVPGDEQFF.

This chain uses TRBV18 with TRBJ1-3; no clear D gene. CDR3 length: 15 residues. Trimming stripped 0 bases from V and 4 bases from J, with 10 bases between. Germline CDR1 and CDR2: KGHSH and LQKENI. This chain's CDR3 is CASSPPVARGNTIYF. DNA of the CDR3: TGTGCCAGCTCACCACCGGTAGCTAGAGGAAACACCATATATTTT.

V and J are TRBV27 and TRBJ1-1; 7 bases fit TRBD1. The CDR3 runs to 14 residues. The junction had 8 bases not matched to a gene; V was cut back by 6 bases and J by 4 bases. CDR1 is MNHEY, CDR2 SMNVEV, per germline (reference sequence). The DNA of the CDR3 is TGTGCCAGCAGCCGCGACAGGGTGGGCACTGAAGCTTTCTTT. Translated: CASSRDRVGTEAFF.

This chain links TRBV30 with TRBJ1-5, with 7 bases fitting TRBD1. In germline, CDR1 is GTSNPN, CDR2 SVGIG (reference sequence). This CDR3 is built from 17 residues. Unmatched junction bases numbered 9, after V lost 1 base and J lost 0 bases. The CDR3 sequence is CAWSASGWTGSNQPQHF. Written as DNA, the CDR3 is TGTGCCTGGAGTGCATCGGGTTGGACAGGTAGCAATCAGCCCCAGCATTTT.

The J gene is TRBJ2-7, the V gene TRBV13; D ambiguous. The CDR3 is 19 amino acids. Germline V gene lookup returns CDR1 PRHDT and CDR2 FYEKMQ (reference sequence). With 0 bases removed from V and 2 bases from J, the gap between germline ends came to 23 bases. In DNA, the CDR3 is TGTGCCAGCAGCTTAGGCTTGTCCAAACGGAGATTCGTACCCTACGAGCAGTACTTC. Amino acids: CASSLGLSKRRFVPYEQYF.

This clone was seen only once. The chain has TRBV19 and TRBJ1-1; maybe TRBD1 (5 bases). The CDR3 has 14 amino acids. V lost 5 bases and J lost 4, with 14 bases in between. Looked up from germline, CDR1 is LNHDA and CDR2 is SQIVND (reference sequence). The CDR3 nucleotides are TGTGCCAGTAGTGGGGCCAGGAGAGGCACTGAAGCTTTCTTT. Residues: CASSGARRGTEAFF.

In this sample, this clone turned up once. This sequence joins TRBV30 and TRBJ2-5, with 7 bases that match TRBD2. This CDR3 comprises 13 residues. Germline assignment: CDR1 GTSNPN and CDR2 SVGIG (reference sequence). V trimming: 1 base; J trimming: 4 bases; junction bases outside the gene matches: 3. The CDR3 DNA is TGTGCCTGGAGTGAGACTAGCTTAGAGACCCAGTACTTC. Amino acid sequence: CAWSETSLETQYF.

V usage is TRBV11-2 and J usage is TRBJ2-7; the D gene is possibly TRBD2 (6 bases). Germline V gene sequence: CDR1 SGHAT, CDR2 FQNNGV. V dropped 4 bases and J dropped 5 bases, with 15 bases sitting between them. The CDR3 has 14 residues. CDR3 in amino acids: CASSSQYGSDEQYF. DNA of the CDR3: TGTGCCAGCAGCTCCCAGTACGGGAGCGACGAGCAGTACTTC.

The chain couples TRBV5-6 to TRBJ2-7; 8 positions match TRBD1. CDR1 SGHDT and CDR2 YYEEEE come from the germline V gene. This CDR3 is built from 14 residues. V was clipped by 0 bases and J by 6 bases; unmatched bases: 5. CDR3: CASSLGTGLGEQYF. CDR3 DNA sequence: TGTGCCAGCAGCTTGGGGACAGGGTTGGGCGAGCAGTACTTC.

The CDR3 loop is CASSVAAQETQYF. The DNA for the CDR3 is TGTGCCAGCTCAGTCGCGGCCCAAGAGACCCAGTACTTC. This chain connects TRBV18 to TRBJ2-5; no definite D call. This CDR3 spans 13 amino acids. Germline V CDR1 and CDR2: KGHSH, LQKENI. The V and J ends lost 5 bases and 1 base respectively, with 8 bases between them.

The chain combines TRBV25-1 with TRBJ1-2, with D unresolved. CDR1 is MGHDK and CDR2 is SYGVNS in the germline V gene. Trimming left V 1 base short and J 5 bases short, with 11 bases between. The CDR3 totals 14 residues. The CDR3 spells CASSESARGYGYTF. The CDR3 DNA is TGTGCCAGCAGTGAATCTGCCCGGGGATATGGCTACACCTTC.

This chain joins TRBV2 and TRBJ2-1; 8 bases agree with TRBD1. Germline loops: CDR1 SNHLY, CDR2 FYNNEI. V lost 3 bases and J lost 3; bases outside the gene matches: 4. CDR3 length: 15 amino acids. The CDR3 here is CASSDSTGGYNEQFF. In DNA, the CDR3 is TGTGCCAGCAGTGACTCAACAGGGGGCTACAATGAGCAGTTCTTC.

The chain employs TRBV5-4 and TRBJ2-5; TRBD1 matches at 10 bases. CDR1 is SGHNT, CDR2 YYREEE, per germline (reference sequence). The CDR3 extends over 14 amino acids. Losses at the gene ends were 4 bases for V and 6 bases for J; bases not matched to a gene: 6. The CDR3 loop reads CASSIGQGEKTQYF. DNA of the CDR3: TGTGCCAGCAGCATCGGACAGGGGGAGAAGACCCAGTACTTC.

The CDR3 DNA follows: TGTGCCAGCAGCCACCGGTCCCTTCACTACGAGCAGTACTTC. Protein sequence: CASSHRSLHYEQYF. The V and J genes are TRBV6-6 and TRBJ2-7; D is unresolved. Trimming took 6 bases from V and 3 from J, leaving 15 bases between them. CDR1 is MNHNY, CDR2 SVGAGI, per germline (reference sequence). This CDR3 is built from 14 residues.

The rearrangement links TRBV29-1 to TRBJ2-1, with D unresolved. The CDR3 runs to 12 residues. Germline CDR1 and CDR2: SQVTM and ANQGSEA. Trimming stripped 4 bases from V and 6 bases from J, with 10 bases between. In nucleotides, the CDR3 is TGCAGCGTTGCACAGTTCTCCAATGAGCAGTTCTTC. This encodes CSVAQFSNEQFF.

V usage is TRBV7-9 and J usage is TRBJ2-7; perhaps TRBD1 as D (5 bases). The CDR3 extends over 16 amino acids. Between the trimmed V and J ends, which lost 5 bases and 3 bases, there was a span of 20 bases. Germline CDR1 is SEHNR and CDR2 is FQNEAQ (reference sequence). The CDR3 nucleotides read TGTGCCAGCAGCGCCGTTCCCGGACACAGGAGCTACGAGCAGTACTTC. Translating it yields CASSAVPGHRSYEQYF.

V usage is TRBV30 and J usage is TRBJ2-5; tentative D call: TRBD2 (7 bases). Germline-derived CDR1 and CDR2 are GTSNPN and SVGIG (reference sequence). Between the trimmed V and J ends, which lost 0 bases and 4 bases, there was a span of 15 bases. This CDR3 has 15 residues. The CDR3 is CAWSVHTGGLETQYF. The CDR3 DNA sequence: TGTGCCTGGAGTGTACACACGGGGGGCTTAGAGACCCAGTACTTC.

This clone was observed a few times. The chain uses TRBV6-1 and TRBJ2-7, with TRBD2 identical over 13 bases. Germline V gene sequence: CDR1 MNHNS, CDR2 SASEGT. CDR3 length: 15 residues. V gave up 5 bases and J gave up 6 bases; unmatched junction bases: 7. CDR3 sequence reads: CASSPGLAGDREQYF. The CDR3 bases are TGTGCCAGCAGTCCCGGACTAGCGGGAGATCGCGAGCAGTACTTC.

This rearrangement joins TRBV5-1 to TRBJ1-4; D is unresolved. This CDR3 has 15 residues. The germline CDR1 and CDR2 sequences are SGHRS and YFSETQ. V was cut by 2 bases and J by 7 bases, with 15 bases left in between. The CDR3 sequence is CASSLNGNLGEKLFF. The CDR3 bases are TGCGCCAGCAGCTTAAACGGGAACCTAGGTGAAAAACTGTTTTTT.